This T cell receptor beta chain was observed in a study of blood T cell repertoires in COVID-19. In the study overall: Collection of acute and convalescent COVID-19 samples took place in the United States, Italy and Spain. The analysed material was cDNA or gDNA that came from T cells, B-cell-depleted T cells, or PBMCs.

Per the original data handling: Nucleated cell counts were estimated from reference gene primer amplification. Repertoires were generated with immunoSEQ multiplex PCR, while TCRdb's copy carries only in-frame clones and drops some. Clone size and the V and J calls come from that table; the DNA yielded D and trimming. The table shows hundreds of thousands of clones, with around 87% occurring only once. This CDR3 region has 17 residues. V lost 5 bases to trimming and J lost 7 bases; unmatched junction nucleotides: 20. CDR1 is MNHEY and CDR2 is SMNVEV in the germline V gene (reference sequence). The material sequenced was peripheral blood. This rearrangement joins TRBV27 to TRBJ2-7; TRBD2 matches 7 bases. This TCR derives from a human donor in a cohort sampled during active COVID-19. The CDR3 sequence: CASSTGWGGSDFGEQYF. The CDR3 DNA sequence: TGTGCCAGCAGTACCGGTTGGGGCGGGAGTGACTTTGGGGAGCAGTACTTC.